These 24 T cell receptor beta chains originate from one sample sequenced in a study of blood T cell repertoires in COVID-19. Clones were sequenced by immunoSEQ multiplex PCR, and TCRdb holds only the in-frame ones, with some missing. The sample has 200,000 to 250,000 clones; around 84% are singletons. Sequencing input: peripheral blood. These receptors were collected from a woman in her sixties or seventies who had recovered from COVID-19.

V usage is TRBV5-8 and J usage is TRBJ2-7; D uncertain. CDR1 SGHTS and CDR2 YDEGEE come from the germline V gene. This CDR3 has 12 residues. V dropped 0 bases and J dropped 5 bases, with 6 bases sitting between them. The CDR3 bases are TGTGCCAGCAGCTTGGTGGAGCACGAGCAGTACTTC. Translation: CASSLVEHEQYF.

V gene TRBV19 combines with J gene TRBJ1-5; 7 bases are shared with TRBD1. The length of the CDR3 is 16 residues. Germline V CDR1 and CDR2: LNHDA, SQIVND (reference sequence). V was pared by 0 bases and J by 4 bases, with 6 bases of the junction left unmatched. CDR3 nucleotides: TGTGCCAGTAGTATAGATCGCCGACAGGGAAATCAGCCCCAGCATTTT. It encodes CASSIDRRQGNQPQHF.

This clone was found once. The chain carries TRBV11-2 and TRBJ2-5; 9 bases match TRBD1. The V gene's germline CDR1 is SGHAT and CDR2 FQNNGV. The CDR3 consists of 16 residues. Trimming cost V 6 bases and J 2 bases; bases outside gene matches: 10. This chain's CDR3 is CASRAPGQGWQETQYF. The CDR3 nucleotides are TGTGCCAGCAGAGCCCCGGGACAGGGTTGGCAAGAGACCCAGTACTTC.

This clone was seen just once. This chain uses TRBV12-1 with TRBJ2-5; the table's D gene call, TRBD1, was not cross checked with the DNA. TRBV12-1 is designated a pseudogene. The CDR3 is made up of 14 amino acids. The CDR3 sequence is CASSFGSDQETQYF. CDR3 DNA: TGTGCCAGCAGCTTTGGATCAGACCAAGAGACCCAGTACTTC.

This clone was picked up many times. This chain's CDR3 is CASSFLQGSEAFF. DNA of the CDR3: TGTGCCAGCAGCTTCTTACAGGGTTCTGAAGCTTTCTTT. This chain links TRBV7-9 with TRBJ1-1, with a possible D match to TRBD1 (6 bases). Trimming took off 3 bases at V and 6 bases at J, with 11 bases between the two ends. The CDR3 covers 13 residues. CDR1 is SEHNR and CDR2 is FQNEAQ in the germline V gene (reference sequence).

This sequence joins TRBV5-1 and TRBJ1-1; D ambiguous. Germline values: CDR1 SGHRS, CDR2 YFSETQ. This CDR3 spans 14 amino acids. Trimming removed 7 bases from V and 4 bases from J, with 17 bases in between. This chain's CDR3 is CASSSEGWSTEAFF. The CDR3 nucleotides are TGCGCCAGCTCGTCGGAGGGTTGGAGCACTGAAGCTTTCTTT.

CDR3 loop: CASSLDTGSGANVLTF. CDR3 DNA: TGCGCCAGCAGCTTGGATACGGGCTCTGGGGCCAACGTCCTGACTTTC. The chain is built from TRBV5-1 and TRBJ2-6; no clear D gene. The CDR3 totals 16 residues. Germline V gene lookup returns CDR1 SGHRS and CDR2 YFSETQ. Deletions cut 0 bases from V and 0 bases from J, with 7 bases between.

The chain carries TRBV14 and TRBJ2-2, with D perhaps TRBD1 (6 bases). CDR3 length: 13 amino acids. Trimming pared 4 bases from V and 13 bases from J, leaving 16 bases between. The germline CDR1 and CDR2 sequences are SGHDN and FVKESK. The CDR3 sequence: CASSPLWGQALFF. The CDR3 coding sequence is TGTGCCAGCAGCCCGCTTTGGGGACAAGCGCTGTTTTTT.

The chain joins TRBV15 to TRBJ2-7; the D is unclear. The CDR3 has 14 amino acids. Germline loops: CDR1 LNHNV, CDR2 YYDKDF (reference sequence). Trimming pared 1 base from V and 3 bases from J, leaving 10 bases between. The chain's CDR3 is CATSRAGGDYEQYF. The CDR3 bases are TGTGCCACCAGCAGAGCGGGTGGAGACTACGAGCAGTACTTC.

The count of this clone is one. The rearrangement uses TRBV5-1 and TRBJ2-5, with TRBD1 identical over 7 bases. The ends lost 0 bases at V and 5 bases at J; junction bases unmatched: 16. The CDR3 covers 18 residues. Germline V CDR1 and CDR2: SGHRS, YFSETQ. The CDR3 loop reads CASSLEPRGSLGGETQYF. The DNA for the CDR3 is TGCGCCAGCAGCTTGGAACCGCGAGGGTCTCTAGGGGGCGAGACCCAGTACTTC.

J is TRBJ2-1 and V is TRBV4-1; 9 bases agree with TRBD1. This CDR3 spans 15 amino acids. V trimming: 0 bases; J trimming: 4 bases; junction bases outside the gene matches: 1. Germline assignment: CDR1 MGHRA and CDR2 YSYEKL. CDR3 region: CASSQEQGAYNEQFF. DNA for the CDR3: TGCGCCAGCAGCCAAGAACAGGGGGCGTACAATGAGCAGTTCTTC.

This chain connects TRBV2 to TRBJ2-2, with unresolved D. From germline, CDR1 is SNHLY and CDR2 FYNNEI. Deletions cut 5 bases from V and 8 bases from J, with 18 bases between. The CDR3 length is 15 residues. The CDR3: CASSLTGSRSGELFF. The CDR3 nucleotides are TGTGCCAGCAGTTTGACTGGATCAAGGTCGGGGGAGCTGTTTTTT.

V gene TRBV2 combines with J gene TRBJ1-2, with TRBD1 identical over 11 bases. Germline CDR1 and CDR2: SNHLY and FYNNEI. Losses at the gene ends were 4 bases for V and 8 bases for J; bases not matched to a gene: 6. The CDR3 has 14 residues. Here the CDR3 reads CASSVRTGGGGYTF. The CDR3 DNA is TGTGCCAGCAGTGTTAGGACAGGGGGCGGAGGCTACACCTTC.

The V gene is TRBV6-5, the J gene TRBJ1-1; 7 bases line up with TRBD1. Germline V gives CDR1 MNHEY, CDR2 SVGAGI. The CDR3 loop spans 12 amino acids. The V segment lost 5 bases and the J segment 8 bases; nucleotides outside the gene matches: 5. The CDR3 DNA sequence: TGTGCCAGCAGTCCGAGACAGGGAGAAGCTTTCTTT. This codes for CASSPRQGEAFF.

This chain links TRBV7-9 with TRBJ1-1; D may be TRBD1 (6 bases). With 1 base removed from V and 5 bases from J, the gap between germline ends came to 17 bases. Looked up from germline, CDR1 is SEHNR and CDR2 is FQNEAQ (reference sequence). This CDR3 is built from 16 residues. CDR3 sequence (DNA): TGTGCCAGCAGCTTAGATAGTGGGGGCGCTTGGACTGAAGCTTTCTTT. Translation: CASSLDSGGAWTEAFF. Full variable domain (remainder filled in from reference TRBV7-9 and TRBJ1-1): DTGVSQNPRHKITKRGQNVTFRCDPISEHNRLYWYRQTLGQGPEFLTYFQNEAQLEKSRLLSDRFSAERPKGSFSTLEIQRTEQGDSAMYLCASSLDSGGAWTEAFFGQGTRLTVV.

V usage is TRBV10-3 and J usage is TRBJ2-7; 7 nucleotides agree with TRBD1. This CDR3 has 14 residues. Germline values: CDR1 ENHRY, CDR2 SYGVKD. With 4 bases clipped from V and 4 bases from J, the junction kept 7 bases outside the gene matches. This CDR3 is CAISGQGVGYEQYF. The CDR3 bases are TGTGCCATCAGTGGGCAGGGGGTCGGGTACGAGCAGTACTTC.

CDR3 bases: TGTGCCTGGAGCGAGGCAGGGGTCTCTGGAAACACCATATATTTT. Its protein product is CAWSEAGVSGNTIYF. The chain has TRBV30 and TRBJ1-3, with D perhaps TRBD1 (6 bases). Trimming took off 3 bases at V and 0 bases at J, with 12 bases between the two ends. Germline V gene lookup returns CDR1 GTSNPN and CDR2 SVGIG (reference sequence). CDR3 length equals 15 residues.

The CDR3 protein is CASSETYNYGYTF. CDR3 DNA: TGTGCCAGCAGTGAAACATATAACTATGGCTACACCTTC. The gene calls are TRBV25-1 and TRBJ1-2; D gene ambiguous. The CDR3 is 13 amino acids. V gave up 2 bases and J gave up 1 base, with 5 bases separating them. CDR1 and CDR2 (germline): MGHDK, SYGVNS.

The V gene is TRBV18, the J gene TRBJ1-1, with a weak D call TRBD1 (5 bases). The CDR3 covers 15 residues. Trimming shortened V by 4 bases and J by 5 bases, and 17 bases separated the two germline ends. The V gene's germline CDR1 is KGHSH and CDR2 LQKENI. This CDR3 reads CASSQSRGGRTEAFF. CDR3 DNA: TGTGCCAGCTCACAGTCCCGCGGGGGTAGGACTGAAGCTTTCTTT.

The chain recombines TRBV6-5 with TRBJ1-2; D call uncertain. V was cut by 8 bases and J by 2 bases, with 12 bases left in between. CDR3 size: 13 residues. CDR1 is MNHEY, CDR2 SVGAGI, per germline. The CDR3 coding sequence is TGTGCCAGCCGGAGAGAGATAAACTATGGCTACACCTTC. Protein product: CASRREINYGYTF.

The V call is TRBV9, the J call TRBJ2-6; TRBD1 matches at 12 bases. V was clipped by 2 bases and J by 2 bases; unmatched bases: 2. This CDR3 region has 17 residues. Per germline, CDR1 SGDLS and CDR2 YYNGEE. The CDR3 nucleotides read TGTGCCAGCAGCGTGGGGACAGGGGGCGCTGGGGCCAACGTCCTGACTTTC. This encodes CASSVGTGGAGANVLTF. The variable domain in full, with the rest retrieved from reference TRBV9 and TRBJ2-6, is DSGVTQTPKHLITATGQRVTLRCSPRSGDLSVYWYQQSLDQGLQFLIQYYNGEERAKGNILERFSAQQFPDLHSELNLSSLELGDSALYFCASSVGTGGAGANVLTFGAGSRLTVL.

The rearrangement joins TRBV13 to TRBJ2-7; D is perhaps TRBD2 (5 bases). V was clipped by 10 bases and J by 4 bases, with 20 bases between them. Germline values: CDR1 PRHDT, CDR2 FYEKMQ (reference sequence). This CDR3 has 14 residues. The CDR3 protein is CATRAVSGSYEQYF. CDR3 sequence (DNA): TGTGCCACCCGAGCGGTGTCGGGCTCATACGAGCAGTACTTC.

The chain employs TRBV15 and TRBJ1-3; 7 bases line up with TRBD1. V shed 4 bases and J 6 bases; nucleotides not matched to a gene: 9. Germline V lookup: CDR1 LNHNV, CDR2 YYDKDF (reference sequence). CDR3 length: 15 residues. The CDR3 nucleotides read TGTGCCACCAGCACTCTACGACAGGGACTAAACACCATATATTTT. It codes for CATSTLRQGLNTIYF.

V is TRBV29-1 and J is TRBJ2-3, with D possibly matching TRBD1 (6 bases). The V gene lost 1 base and the J gene lost 0 bases, with 11 bases spanning the gap. This CDR3 spans 15 amino acids. CDR1 and CDR2 (germline): SQVTM, ANQGSEA. The chain's CDR3 is CSVEGTAQSTDTQYF. As DNA, the CDR3 is TGCAGCGTTGAAGGGACAGCGCAAAGCACAGATACGCAGTATTTT.